This record covers a single T cell receptor (beta chain). In this sample, this clonotype turned up a few times. Its antigen target is currently unknown. Base qualities were left out, and no much larger clone turns up one base away. These data come from a study of T cell repertoires in cytomegalovirus infection (dated by TCRdb to about 2019). Some background on the complete study: Donor HLA type was relevant to the analysis, because carriage of CMV infection together with the matching HLA type was indicated by public TCR beta signatures.

The CDR3 runs 14 residues from the cysteine to the phenylalanine. Kept here is only the CDR3 DNA, which spans 42 bases and is read in frame from base 1. The junction shows trimming of 4 bases on V and 3 bases on J, and the gene matches do not reach 2 bases of it. Broader findings and caveats from the paper: Carriers of CMV infection plus the relevant HLA type were discriminated by the cumulative frequency of public TCR beta family members in the study cohort and in an independent roughly 370-donor cohort. The ex vivo response was dominated by HLA-C-restricted CMV-specific TCR beta clonotypes, which also provided the single most frequent clonotype in two of eight donors.

The run used an Illumina HiSeq 1500. The public reads were reanalyzed by TCRdb: fastp trimming at Q25, MiXCR alignment, in-frame beta chains only. CDR3 protein duplicates are merged, each entry listing the most common genes and DNA. This sample comprises 350,000 to 500,000 distinct CDR3 sequences, approximately 32% of them detected only once. Roughly 13% of the sample goes to the ten largest clones. Sequences were obtained from PBMCs. The chain employs TRBV12-3 or TRBV12-4 and TRBJ2-2; TRBD2 fits 7 bases in the junction. The source of this sequence is a human donor in good health (CMV status not recorded). Some clones in this sample may be carry-over from other donors' samples. The CDR3 region has the sequence CASSWGGDTGELFF. The bases are TGTGCCAGCAGTTGGGGGGGGGACACCGGGGAGCTGTTTTTT.